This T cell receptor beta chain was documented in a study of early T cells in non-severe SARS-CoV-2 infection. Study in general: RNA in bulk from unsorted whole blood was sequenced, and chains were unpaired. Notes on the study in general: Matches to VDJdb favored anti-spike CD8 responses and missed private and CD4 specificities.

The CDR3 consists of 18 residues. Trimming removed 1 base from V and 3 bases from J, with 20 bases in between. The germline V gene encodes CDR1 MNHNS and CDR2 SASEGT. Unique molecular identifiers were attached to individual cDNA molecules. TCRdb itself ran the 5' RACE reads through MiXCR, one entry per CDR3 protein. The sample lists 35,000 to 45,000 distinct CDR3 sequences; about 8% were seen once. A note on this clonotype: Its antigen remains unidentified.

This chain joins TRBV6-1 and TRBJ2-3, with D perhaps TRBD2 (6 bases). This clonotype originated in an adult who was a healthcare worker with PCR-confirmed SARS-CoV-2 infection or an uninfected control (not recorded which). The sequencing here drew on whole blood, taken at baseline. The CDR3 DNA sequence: TGTGCCAGCAGTGAAGATTTCGCGGGGAACGACGGGACAGATACGCAGTATTTT. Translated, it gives CASSEDFAGNDGTDTQYF.